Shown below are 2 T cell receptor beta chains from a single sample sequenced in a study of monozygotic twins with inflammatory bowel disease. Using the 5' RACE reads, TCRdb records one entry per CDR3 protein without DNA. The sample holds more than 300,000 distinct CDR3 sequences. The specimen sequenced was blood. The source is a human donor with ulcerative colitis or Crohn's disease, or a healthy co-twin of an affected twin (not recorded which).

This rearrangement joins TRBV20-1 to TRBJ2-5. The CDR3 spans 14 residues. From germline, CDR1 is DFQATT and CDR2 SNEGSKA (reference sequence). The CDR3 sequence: CSARDDRDQETQYF.

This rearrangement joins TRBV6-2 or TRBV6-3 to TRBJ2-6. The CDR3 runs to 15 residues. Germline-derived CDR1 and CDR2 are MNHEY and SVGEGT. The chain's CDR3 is CASSEDRSGANVLTF.